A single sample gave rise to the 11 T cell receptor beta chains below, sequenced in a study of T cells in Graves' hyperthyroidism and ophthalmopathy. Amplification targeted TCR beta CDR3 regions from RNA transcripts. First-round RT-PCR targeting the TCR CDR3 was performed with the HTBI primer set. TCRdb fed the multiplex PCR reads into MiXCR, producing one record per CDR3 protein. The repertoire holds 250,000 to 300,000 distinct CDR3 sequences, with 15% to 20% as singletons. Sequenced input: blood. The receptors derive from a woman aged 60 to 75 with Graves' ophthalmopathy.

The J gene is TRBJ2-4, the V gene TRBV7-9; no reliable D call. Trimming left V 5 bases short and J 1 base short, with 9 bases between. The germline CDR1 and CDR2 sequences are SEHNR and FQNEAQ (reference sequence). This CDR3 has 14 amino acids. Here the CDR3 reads CASSGVAAKNIQYF. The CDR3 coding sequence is TGTGCCAGCAGCGGGGTTGCTGCCAAAAACATTCAGTACTTC.

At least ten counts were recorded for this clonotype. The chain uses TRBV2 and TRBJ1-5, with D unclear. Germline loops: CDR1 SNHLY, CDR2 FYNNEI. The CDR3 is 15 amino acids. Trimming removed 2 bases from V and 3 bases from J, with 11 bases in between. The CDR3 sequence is CASSELEQFNQPQHF. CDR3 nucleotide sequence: TGTGCCAGCAGTGAATTGGAACAGTTCAATCAGCCCCAGCATTTT.

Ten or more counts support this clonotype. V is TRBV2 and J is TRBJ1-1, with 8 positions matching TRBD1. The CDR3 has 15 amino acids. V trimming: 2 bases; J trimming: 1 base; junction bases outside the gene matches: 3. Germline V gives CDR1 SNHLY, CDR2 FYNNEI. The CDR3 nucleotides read TGTGCCAGCAGTGAACAGGGGGCACGGAACACTGAAGCTTTCTTT. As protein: CASSEQGARNTEAFF.

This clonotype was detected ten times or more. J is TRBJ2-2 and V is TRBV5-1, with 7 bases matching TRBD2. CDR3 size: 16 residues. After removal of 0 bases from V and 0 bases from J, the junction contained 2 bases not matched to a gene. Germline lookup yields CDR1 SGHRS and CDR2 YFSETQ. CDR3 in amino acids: CASSLDGRSNTGELFF. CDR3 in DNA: TGCGCCAGCAGCTTGGACGGGAGGTCGAACACCGGGGAGCTGTTTTTT.

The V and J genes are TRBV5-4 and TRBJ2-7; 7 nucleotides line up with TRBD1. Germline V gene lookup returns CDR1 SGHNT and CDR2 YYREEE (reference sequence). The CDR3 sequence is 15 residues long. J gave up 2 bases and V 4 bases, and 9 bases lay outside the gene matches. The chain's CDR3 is CASSPPSGQAYEQYF. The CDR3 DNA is TGTGCCAGCAGCCCCCCATCTGGACAGGCCTACGAGCAGTACTTC.

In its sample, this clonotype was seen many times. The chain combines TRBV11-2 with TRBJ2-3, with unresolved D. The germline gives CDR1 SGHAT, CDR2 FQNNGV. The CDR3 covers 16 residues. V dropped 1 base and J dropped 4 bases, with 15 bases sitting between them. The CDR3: CASSLGPGTGADTQYF. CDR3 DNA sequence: TGTGCCAGCAGCTTAGGGCCTGGCACCGGCGCAGATACGCAGTATTTT.

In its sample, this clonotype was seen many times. CDR3 in amino acids: CASKGGSNNEQFF. As DNA, the CDR3 is TGTGCCAGCAAGGGGGGGTCCAACAATGAGCAGTTCTTC. The gene calls are TRBV2 and TRBJ2-1; D might be TRBD2 (7 bases). From germline, CDR1 is SNHLY and CDR2 FYNNEI. V was pared by 7 bases and J by 5 bases, with 12 bases between. This CDR3 is 13 amino acids long.

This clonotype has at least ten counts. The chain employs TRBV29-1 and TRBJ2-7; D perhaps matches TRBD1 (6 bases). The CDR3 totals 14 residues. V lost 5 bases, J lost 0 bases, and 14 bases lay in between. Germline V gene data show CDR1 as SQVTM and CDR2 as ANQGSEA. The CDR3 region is CSVRPDSDSYEQYF. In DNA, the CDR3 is TGCAGCGTTCGCCCGGACAGCGACTCCTACGAGCAGTACTTC.

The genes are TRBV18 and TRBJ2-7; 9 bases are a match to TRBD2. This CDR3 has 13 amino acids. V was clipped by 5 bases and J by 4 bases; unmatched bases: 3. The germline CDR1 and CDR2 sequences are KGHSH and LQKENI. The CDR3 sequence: CASSIAGGYEQYF. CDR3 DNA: TGTGCCAGCTCAATTGCGGGAGGGTACGAGCAGTACTTC. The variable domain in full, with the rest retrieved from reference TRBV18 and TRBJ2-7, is NAGVMQNPRHLVRRRGQEARLRCSPMKGHSHVYWYRQLPEEGLKFMVYLQKENIIDESGMPKERFSAEFPKEGPSILRIQQVVRGDSAAYFCASSIAGGYEQYFGPGTRLTVT.

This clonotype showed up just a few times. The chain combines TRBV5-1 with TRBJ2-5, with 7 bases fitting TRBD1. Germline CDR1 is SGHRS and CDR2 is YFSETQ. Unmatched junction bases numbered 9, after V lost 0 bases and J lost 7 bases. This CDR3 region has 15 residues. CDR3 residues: CASSLEGTVHGTQYF. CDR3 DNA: TGCGCCAGCAGCTTGGAGGGGACAGTTCATGGGACCCAGTACTTC.

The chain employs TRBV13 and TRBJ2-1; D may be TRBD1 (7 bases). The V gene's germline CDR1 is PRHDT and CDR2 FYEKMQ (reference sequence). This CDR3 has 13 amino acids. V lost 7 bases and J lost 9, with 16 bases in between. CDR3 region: CASISGGGGEQFF. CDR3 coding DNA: TGTGCCAGCATTAGTGGAGGGGGCGGTGAGCAGTTCTTC.